Listed here is a single T cell receptor beta chain. Its specificity is not known. The data were taken from a study of cytomegalovirus exposure and HLA in healthy donors. Study at large: Around 80 million unique TCR sequences came from HLA-typed donors in an early release. Whole-study findings and limits: Earlier results showed most TCR beta V segments being productive about 87% or about 30% of the time.

PCR primers comprised 60 Vbeta and 13 Jbeta primers. Some clones are missing from TCRdb's copy, which holds only in-frame ones; the method was immunoSEQ multiplex PCR. The sample carries roughly 110,000 clones, roughly three quarters recorded once. The specimen was PBMCs. The clonotype originates from a woman in her 40s in good health and CMV-seropositive.

CDR3 nucleotides: TGTGCCAGCAGCTTGGTTGGACAGTATGGCTACACCTTC. This translates into CASSLVGQYGYTF. The chain combines TRBV5-4 with TRBJ1-2; tentative D call: TRBD1 (6 bases). The CDR3 is made up of 13 amino acids. V gave up 0 bases and J gave up 5 bases, with 8 bases separating them. CDR1 and CDR2 from the germline V gene are SGHNT and YYREEE (reference sequence).